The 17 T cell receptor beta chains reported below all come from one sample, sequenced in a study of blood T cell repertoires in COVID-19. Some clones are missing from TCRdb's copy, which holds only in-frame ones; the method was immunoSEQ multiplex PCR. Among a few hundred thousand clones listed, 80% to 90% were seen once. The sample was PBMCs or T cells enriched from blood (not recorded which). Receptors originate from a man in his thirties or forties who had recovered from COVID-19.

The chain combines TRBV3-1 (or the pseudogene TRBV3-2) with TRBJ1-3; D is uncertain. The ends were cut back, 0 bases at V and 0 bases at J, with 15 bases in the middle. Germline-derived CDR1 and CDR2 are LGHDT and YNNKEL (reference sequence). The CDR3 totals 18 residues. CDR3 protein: CASSQEHLQPSSGNTIYF. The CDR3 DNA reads TGTGCCAGCAGCCAAGAGCATTTACAGCCAAGCTCTGGAAACACCATATATTTT.

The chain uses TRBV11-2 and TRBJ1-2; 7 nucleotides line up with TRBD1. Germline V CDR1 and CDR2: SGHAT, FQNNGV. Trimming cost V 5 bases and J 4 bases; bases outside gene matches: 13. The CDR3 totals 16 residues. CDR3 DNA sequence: TGTGCCAGCAGCCAGGGGGTACCGAGGTCATCCTATGGCTACACCTTC. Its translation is CASSQGVPRSSYGYTF.

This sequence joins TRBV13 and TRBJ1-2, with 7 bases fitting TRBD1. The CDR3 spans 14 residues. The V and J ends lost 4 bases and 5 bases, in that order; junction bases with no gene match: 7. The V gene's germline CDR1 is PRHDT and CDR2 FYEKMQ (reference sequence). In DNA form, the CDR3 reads TGTGCCAGCAGCTCCCCCGGGACAGATTATGGCTACACCTTC. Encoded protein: CASSSPGTDYGYTF.

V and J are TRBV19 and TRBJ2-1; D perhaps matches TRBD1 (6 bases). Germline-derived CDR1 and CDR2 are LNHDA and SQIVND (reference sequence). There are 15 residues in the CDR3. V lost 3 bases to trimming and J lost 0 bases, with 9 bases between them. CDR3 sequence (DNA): TGTGCCAGTAGTATTGCCAGGGGCTCCTACAATGAGCAGTTCTTC. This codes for CASSIARGSYNEQFF.

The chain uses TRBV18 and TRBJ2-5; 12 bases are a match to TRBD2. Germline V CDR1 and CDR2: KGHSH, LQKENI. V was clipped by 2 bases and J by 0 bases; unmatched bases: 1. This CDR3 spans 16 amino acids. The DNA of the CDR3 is TGTGCCAGCTCACCAACTAGCGGGGGGTACCAAGAGACCCAGTACTTC. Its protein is CASSPTSGGYQETQYF.

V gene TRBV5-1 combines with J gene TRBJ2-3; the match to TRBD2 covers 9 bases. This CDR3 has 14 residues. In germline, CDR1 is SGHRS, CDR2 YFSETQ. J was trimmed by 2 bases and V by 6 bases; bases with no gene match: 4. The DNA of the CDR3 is TGCGCCAGCAAACGCGGGGGGGACACAGATACGCAGTATTTT. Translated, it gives CASKRGGDTDTQYF.

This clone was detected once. The CDR3 is CASSQAGTGGIYEQYF. The CDR3 nucleotides read TGTGCCAGCAGCCAAGCTGGGACAGGGGGCATCTACGAGCAGTACTTC. The V call is TRBV4-2, the J call TRBJ2-7, with 12 positions matching TRBD1. V shed 1 base and J 3 bases; nucleotides not matched to a gene: 4. CDR1 is LGHNA, CDR2 YNFKEQ, per germline. This CDR3 comprises 16 residues.

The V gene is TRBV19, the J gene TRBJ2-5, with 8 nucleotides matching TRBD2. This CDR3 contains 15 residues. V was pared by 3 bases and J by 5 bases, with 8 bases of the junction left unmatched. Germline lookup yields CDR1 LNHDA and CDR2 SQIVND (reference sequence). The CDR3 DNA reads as TGTGCCAGTAGTATGTCGACGGGGGGGCAGGAGACCCAGTACTTC. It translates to CASSMSTGGQETQYF. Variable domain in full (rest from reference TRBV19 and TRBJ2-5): DGGITQSPKYLFRKEGQNVTLSCEQNLNHDAMYWYRQDPGQGLRLIYYSQIVNDFQKGDIAEGYSVSREKKESFPLTVTSAQKNPTAFYLCASSMSTGGQETQYFGPGTRLLVL.

The CDR3 DNA reads TGCGCCAGCAGTCTTGACTCGGGTCAGGGCTCACCCCTCCACTTT. The encoded protein is CASSLDSGQGSPLHF. The chain carries TRBV4-1 and TRBJ1-6; D possibly corresponds to TRBD1 (5 bases). This CDR3 spans 15 amino acids. V was trimmed by 6 bases and J by 10 bases, leaving 19 bases between them. Germline lookup yields CDR1 MGHRA and CDR2 YSYEKL.

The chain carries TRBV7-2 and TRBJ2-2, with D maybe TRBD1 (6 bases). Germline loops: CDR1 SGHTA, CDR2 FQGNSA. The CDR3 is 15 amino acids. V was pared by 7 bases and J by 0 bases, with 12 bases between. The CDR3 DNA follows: TGTGCCAGCAACACCAGGGGCTCGAACACCGGGGAGCTGTTTTTT. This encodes CASNTRGSNTGELFF.

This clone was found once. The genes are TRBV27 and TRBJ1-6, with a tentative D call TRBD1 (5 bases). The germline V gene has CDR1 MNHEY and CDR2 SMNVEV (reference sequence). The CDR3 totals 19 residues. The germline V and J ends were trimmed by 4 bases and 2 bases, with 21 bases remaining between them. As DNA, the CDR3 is TGTGCCAGCAGTTCAGTTGCGTGGGGGGACCTAACCTATAATTCACCCCTCCACTTT. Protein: CASSSVAWGDLTYNSPLHF.

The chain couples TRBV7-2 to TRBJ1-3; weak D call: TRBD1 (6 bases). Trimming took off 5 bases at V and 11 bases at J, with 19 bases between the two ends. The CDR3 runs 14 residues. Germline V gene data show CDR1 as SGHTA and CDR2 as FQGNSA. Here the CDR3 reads CASSPKGGVRAIYF. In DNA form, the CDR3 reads TGTGCCAGCAGCCCCAAGGGGGGGGTGCGAGCCATATATTTT.

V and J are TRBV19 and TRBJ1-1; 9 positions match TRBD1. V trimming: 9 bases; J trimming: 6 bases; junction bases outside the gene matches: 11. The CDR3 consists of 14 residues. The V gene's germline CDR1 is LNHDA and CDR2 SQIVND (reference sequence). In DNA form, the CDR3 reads TGTGCCAGCAAACCGGGACAGGGCGTTGCTGAAGCTTTCTTT. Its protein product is CASKPGQGVAEAFF.

CDR3 amino acids: CASIDLQGSGELFF. The CDR3 nucleotides read TGCGCCAGCATCGACCTACAGGGATCCGGGGAGCTGTTTTTT. The rearrangement uses TRBV5-1 and TRBJ2-2, with D tentatively TRBD1 (6 bases). Germline CDR1 is SGHRS and CDR2 is YFSETQ. The CDR3 covers 14 residues. Trimming shortened V by 6 bases and J by 6 bases, and 15 bases separated the two germline ends.

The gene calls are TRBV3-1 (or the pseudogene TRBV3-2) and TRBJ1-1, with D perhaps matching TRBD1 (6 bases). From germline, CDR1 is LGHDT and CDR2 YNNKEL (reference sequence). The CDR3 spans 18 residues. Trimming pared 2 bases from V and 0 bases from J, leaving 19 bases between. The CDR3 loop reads CASSQRGIAGGLNTEAFF. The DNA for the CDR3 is TGTGCCAGCAGCCAAAGGGGGATTGCTGGAGGCCTGAACACTGAAGCTTTCTTT.

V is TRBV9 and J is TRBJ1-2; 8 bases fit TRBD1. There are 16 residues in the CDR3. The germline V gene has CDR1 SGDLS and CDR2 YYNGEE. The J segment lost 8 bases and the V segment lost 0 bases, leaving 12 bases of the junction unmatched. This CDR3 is CASSVGTLAGGRGYTF. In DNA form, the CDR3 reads TGTGCCAGCAGCGTAGGAACCCTCGCAGGGGGCCGCGGCTACACCTTC.

The CDR3 reads CASTRGQETQYF. The CDR3 coding sequence is TGTGCCAGCACAAGGGGGCAGGAGACCCAGTACTTC. This chain uses TRBV12-3 or TRBV12-4 with TRBJ2-5; 7 bases map to TRBD1. CDR3 length equals 12 residues. V shed 7 bases and J 5 bases; nucleotides not matched to a gene: 4.